This T cell receptor (beta chain) was sequenced in a study of T-cell memory formation after mild COVID-19. Study information: TCR clusters were mostly donor specific.

TCRdb ran MiXCR on the 5' RACE reads and lists one entry per CDR3 protein. Of approximately 450,000 distinct CDR3 sequences listed, 15% to 20% are singletons. General study results and limits: Some responding clones appeared in pre-infection memory, suggesting cross-reactive memory joined. Those CD4+ clones that contracted were mainly in CM and EM (CD8+ ones in EMRA).

This clonotype was counted only a few times. Its antigen is undetermined. The sequence was collected from an adult woman who had mild COVID-19 (a few samples of this study predate the infection). Cell type and time point are not known. Sequencing was performed on PBMCs or a T cell subset sorted from them (not recorded which).

The CDR3 DNA reads as TGTGCCAGCAGCCCAAAGGGGGACAGGGCCCAGCAGTTCTTC. Translation gives CASSPKGDRAQQFF. The chain has TRBV7-9 and TRBJ2-1, with 9 bases matching TRBD1. Germline lookup yields CDR1 SEHNR and CDR2 FQNEAQ (reference sequence). Germline trimming cut 5 bases from V and 11 bases from J; bases unmatched to any gene: 10. The CDR3 contains 14 residues.